The 7 T cell receptor beta chains in this list originate from one sample, sequenced in a study of blood T cell repertoires in COVID-19. Sequenced by immunoSEQ multiplex PCR; TCRdb stores in-frame clones only, minus some. The data hold 430,000 or so clones, with around nine tenths observed a single time. The specimen was PBMCs or T cells enriched from blood (not recorded which). All receptors derive from a woman between 35 and 50 years old who had recovered from COVID-19.

The rearrangement uses TRBV19 and TRBJ1-2; TRBD1 matches at 7 bases. The CDR3 loop spans 16 amino acids. Germline CDR1 reads LNHDA; CDR2 reads SQIVND (reference sequence). The V segment lost 5 bases and the J segment 0 bases; nucleotides outside the gene matches: 9. CDR3 nucleotides: TGTGCCAGTAGTCCAATAGACAGGGCTACTAACTATGGCTACACCTTC. Its protein is CASSPIDRATNYGYTF. The whole variable domain, filled in from reference TRBV19 and TRBJ1-2, reads DGGITQSPKYLFRKEGQNVTLSCEQNLNHDAMYWYRQDPGQGLRLIYYSQIVNDFQKGDIAEGYSVSREKKESFPLTVTSAQKNPTAFYLCASSPIDRATNYGYTFGSGTRLTVV.

This clone was detected a few times. V usage is TRBV14 and J usage is TRBJ1-6; D call uncertain. V shed 1 base and J shed 12 bases, with 13 bases lying between them. CDR3 length equals 14 residues. The V gene's germline CDR1 is SGHDN and CDR2 FVKESK. CDR3 sequence: CASSQGYGSVPLHF. CDR3 nucleotides: TGTGCCAGCAGCCAAGGCTACGGTTCCGTACCCCTCCACTTT.

This clone came up once. The chain combines TRBV6-5 with TRBJ1-2; D is perhaps TRBD1 (6 bases). Germline values: CDR1 MNHEY, CDR2 SVGAGI. The CDR3 loop spans 15 amino acids. Deletions cut 0 bases from V and 4 bases from J, with 12 bases between. In nucleotides, the CDR3 is TGTGCCAGCAGTTACTCGCAGGGGTATGGCTATGGCTACACCTTC. Protein product: CASSYSQGYGYGYTF.

The gene calls are TRBV6-5 and TRBJ2-2; the D is unclear. The V end was cut by 4 bases, the J end by 4 bases, with 4 bases between. Germline CDR1 MNHEY, CDR2 SVGAGI. This CDR3 region has 12 residues. In DNA, the CDR3 is TGTGCCAGCAGTTCCTTCACCGGGGAGCTGTTTTTT. Translating gives CASSSFTGELFF.

The table lists this clone with a count of one. This chain uses TRBV6-1 with TRBJ1-2; D not resolved. From germline, CDR1 is MNHNS and CDR2 SASEGT. The ends were cut back, 0 bases at V and 3 bases at J, with 8 bases in the middle. CDR3 size: 14 residues. The DNA for the CDR3 is TGTGCCAGCAGTGAAGCATCCCAGTACTATGGCTACACCTTC. Translated, it gives CASSEASQYYGYTF.

This chain connects TRBV5-1 to TRBJ1-2; 8 bases map to TRBD1. There are 12 residues in the CDR3. CDR1 is SGHRS, CDR2 YFSETQ, per germline. The V and J ends lost 2 bases and 8 bases, in that order; junction bases with no gene match: 2. CDR3 protein: CASSFTGGGYTF. Here the CDR3 DNA reads TGCGCCAGCAGCTTTACAGGGGGAGGCTACACCTTC.

This clone was observed a few times. This chain connects TRBV29-1 to TRBJ2-2; the match to TRBD2 covers 7 bases. Germline V lookup: CDR1 SQVTM, CDR2 ANQGSEA. The J segment lost 6 bases and the V segment lost 8 bases, leaving 6 bases of the junction unmatched. The CDR3 contains 12 residues. Written as DNA, the CDR3 is TGCAGCTGGGAGGGCCGGGCCGGGGAGCTGTTTTTT. Translation gives CSWEGRAGELFF.